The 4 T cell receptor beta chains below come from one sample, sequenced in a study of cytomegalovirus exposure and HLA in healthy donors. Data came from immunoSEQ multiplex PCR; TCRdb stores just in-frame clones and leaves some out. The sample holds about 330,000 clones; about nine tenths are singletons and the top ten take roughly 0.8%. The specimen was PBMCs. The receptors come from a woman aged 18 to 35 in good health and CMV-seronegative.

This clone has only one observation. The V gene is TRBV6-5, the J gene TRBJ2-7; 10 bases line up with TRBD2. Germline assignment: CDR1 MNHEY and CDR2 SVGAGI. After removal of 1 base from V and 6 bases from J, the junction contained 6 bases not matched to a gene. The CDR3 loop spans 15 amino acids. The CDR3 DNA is TGTGCCAGCAGTTACTATCTAGCGGGAGAGTCCGAGCAGTACTTC. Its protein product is CASSYYLAGESEQYF.

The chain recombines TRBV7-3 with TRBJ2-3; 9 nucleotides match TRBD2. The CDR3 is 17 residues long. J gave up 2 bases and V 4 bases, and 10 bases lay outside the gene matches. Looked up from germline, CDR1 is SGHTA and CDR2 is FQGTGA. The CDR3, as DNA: TGTGCCAGCAGCTCACGTCCGGGACTAGCCCTCACAGATACGCAGTATTTT. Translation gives CASSSRPGLALTDTQYF.

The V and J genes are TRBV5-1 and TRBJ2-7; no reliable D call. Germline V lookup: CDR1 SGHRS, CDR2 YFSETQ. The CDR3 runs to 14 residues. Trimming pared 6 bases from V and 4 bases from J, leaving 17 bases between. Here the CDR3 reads CASISGQLTYEQYF. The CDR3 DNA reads TGCGCCAGCATATCTGGGCAGTTAACGTACGAGCAGTACTTC.

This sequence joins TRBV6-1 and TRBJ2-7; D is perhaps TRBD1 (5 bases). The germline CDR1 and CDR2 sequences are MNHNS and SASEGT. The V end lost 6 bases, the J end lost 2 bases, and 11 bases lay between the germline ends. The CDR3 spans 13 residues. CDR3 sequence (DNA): TGTGCCAGCAGAGTAGGGGTTGCCTACGAGCAGTACTTC. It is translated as CASRVGVAYEQYF.